The clone carrying this TCR beta chain was counted only a few times. Noted time point: persistent/refractory GD, antithyroid drugs over 5 years with positive TRAb. The TCR library was prepared using RNA isolated from PBMCs. This sample is drawn from a study of regulatory T cells in long-lasting Graves disease. V shed 6 bases and J shed 7 bases, with 16 bases lying between them. Germline assignment: CDR1 MDHEN and CDR2 SYDVKM. The CDR3 extends over 14 amino acids. To make TCR beta libraries, researchers used iRepertoire HTBI primers and Arm-PCR of CDR3 regions. TCRdb redid the calling of the multiplex PCR reads with MiXCR, one entry per CDR3 protein. The sample gives a few hundred thousand distinct CDR3 sequences, around a fifth of which show up once; roughly 7% is in the top ten.

J is TRBJ1-5 and V is TRBV28; D may be TRBD1 (6 bases). This TCR came from a female donor with Graves disease. The specimen comprised peripheral blood mononuclear cells (PBMCs), sampled when the disease was refractory, from a patient treated with antithyroid drugs. The CDR3 bases are TGTGCCAGCAGCCGCGACAGGTTGGGGCAGCCCCAGCATTTT. Its protein is CASSRDRLGQPQHF. Filled out from reference TRBV28 and TRBJ1-5, the complete variable domain reads DVKVTQSSRYLVKRTGEKVFLECVQDMDHENMFWYRQDPGLGLRLIYFSYDVKMKEKGDIPEGYSVSREKKERFSLILESASTNQTSMYLCASSRDRLGQPQHFGDGTRLSIL.